Sequencing of this TCR beta chain was carried out in a study of glioma-infiltrating T cells after dendritic cell vaccination. From germline, CDR1 is GTSNPN and CDR2 SVGIG (reference sequence). This CDR3 has 12 residues. With V trimmed by 2 bases and J by 8 bases, 5 bases remained unmatched. Method: immunoSEQ multiplex PCR; TCRdb's copy keeps in-frame clones and lacks some. The sample yields over 55,000 clones, approximately 81% seen once. In this sample, this clone turned up once. No glioblastoma patient carried an isocitrate dehydrogenase mutation. The chain joins TRBV30 to TRBJ1-1, with 7 bases aligning to TRBD1. This clonotype was obtained from a human donor with glioblastoma. The starting material was blood, obtained before dendritic cell vaccination. CDR3 sequence: CAWSLQGTEAFF. CDR3 nucleotide sequence: TGTGCCTGGAGTCTACAGGGGACCGAAGCTTTCTTT.